This T cell receptor (beta chain) originates from a study of blood T cell repertoires in COVID-19 (dated by TCRdb to 2018 to 2020). Context from the whole study: The collaborator samples originated in the United States, Italy and Spain and spanned the acute and convalescent phases of COVID-19. The prospective study material was composed of cDNA or gDNA derived from T cells, B-cell-depleted T cells, or PBMCs. Subjects who had been exposed to COVID-19, were actively infected with it, or had recovered from it provided the deeply sampled blood TCRbeta repertoires that made up the dataset. The repertoires were made available in a free public database intended to serve as a resource for research on the immune response to SARS-CoV-2. The samples were drawn from the first 160 participants of the ongoing ImmuneRACE study and from about 1,200 subjects provided by 6 global collaborators. Sample metadata almost always included a de-identified subject ID, COVID-19 status, age in years and sex. Where HLA class I and class II types were available, the types were taken from metadata supplied by the sample provider, not from assay-based typing. Broad study findings and their caveats: Clinical and demographic metadata were provided uncurated, with the amount varying by source and participant.

This clone occurred a few times. The antigen this receptor binds is unknown. The sample holds no much larger clone one base away, and base qualities are not on file. One collaborating source in Seattle enrolled patients during active infection and followed them longitudinally through the course of disease. Collaborating institutions collected whole blood in K2EDTA tubes following their own protocols. For TCRbeta analysis, collaborators shipped samples in one of three forms: frozen whole blood, isolated PBMCs, or DNA extracted from either of those sample types. The immunoSEQ Assay, a bias-controlled multiplex PCR, was used to amplify TCRbeta CDR3 regions from genomic DNA. In the source study's methods: The number of nucleated cells in each sample was estimated by amplification of reference gene primers within the assay. To quantify the absolute abundance of each unique TCRbeta CDR3 rearrangement, sequence reads were collapsed and filtered. For each sample, productive Simpson clonality was calculated as the square root of Simpson's diversity index over productive rearrangements. TCRdb re-hosts the immuneACCESS table, in-frame sequences only. Its copies lack some clones; in the studies checked, an unresolved V gene accounts for under half of them, and the cause for the rest is not known. V, J and clone size are taken as reported in that table, and D and trimming were inferred from the DNA itself. This sample comprises around 270,000 clones, around 85% of them detected only once. 0.7% to 0.9% of the sample lies in the top ten.

Reading from cysteine to phenylalanine, the CDR3 counts 15 amino acids. The only DNA kept is the CDR3, 45 bases in frame from the first base. V has 5 bases trimmed and J has 8 bases trimmed; junction bases matching no gene number 11. From a lookup of the germline V gene (reference sequence), CDR1 and CDR2 are LNHDA and SQIVND. This chain joins TRBV19 to TRBJ2-2; TRBD2 aligns with 7 central bases. The sequenced sample was peripheral blood. This TCR came from a human donor with COVID-19, enrolled during active disease. The donor label of this sample is uncertain. The CDR3: CASSPLGLEGGELFF. The DNA is as follows: TGTGCCAGTAGTCCACTTGGACTAGAAGGAGGGGAGCTGTTTTTT.